These 18 T cell receptor beta chains were all obtained from the same sample, sequenced in a study of T cell repertoires in cytomegalovirus infection (dated by TCRdb to between 2018 and 2021). Sequencing was carried out with an Illumina HiSeq 1500. The public reads were reanalyzed by TCRdb: fastp trimming at Q25, MiXCR alignment, in-frame beta chains only. Identical CDR3 protein sequences are pooled into one entry, listed with their most common genes and DNA. For this sample there are tens of thousands of distinct CDR3 sequences; 3% to 4.5% appear just once. The biggest ten clones account for about 4.6% of the sample. Sequencing used PBMCs. The receptors here all came from a human donor in good health (CMV status not recorded). Some clones in this sample may be carry-over from other donors' samples.

This clonotype was counted at least ten times. J is TRBJ2-1 and V is TRBV19; possibly TRBD2 for D (5 bases). This CDR3 is 14 amino acids long. CDR1 and CDR2 (germline): LNHDA, SQIVND (reference sequence). V was shortened by 4 bases and J by 0 bases, with 7 bases between the two germline ends. CDR3 sequence (DNA): TGTGCCAGTAGTAGTGGGAGCTCCTACAATGAGCAGTTCTTC. The encoded protein is CASSSGSSYNEQFF.

This clonotype was recorded many times. The chain couples TRBV19 to TRBJ1-6, with D possibly matching TRBD1 (5 bases). CDR1 and CDR2 (germline): LNHDA, SQIVND (reference sequence). V was trimmed by 7 bases and J by 8 bases, leaving 15 bases between them. The CDR3 totals 14 residues. The CDR3 bases are TGTGCCAGTAAAGGAGGGGCGGAATATTCACCCCTCCACTTT. This codes for CASKGGAEYSPLHF.

This clonotype came up many times. Here the CDR3 reads CASSGRYGPGTEAFF. In DNA form, the CDR3 reads TGTGCCAGCTCCGGCCGGTACGGTCCTGGGACTGAAGCTTTCTTT. The V and J genes are TRBV12-3 or TRBV12-4 and TRBJ1-1; D call uncertain. Between the trimmed V and J ends, which lost 8 bases and 5 bases, there was a span of 21 bases. CDR3 length: 15 amino acids.

This clonotype was recorded a few times. The V and J genes are TRBV19 and TRBJ1-1; D remains unclear. Germline V lookup: CDR1 LNHDA, CDR2 SQIVND (reference sequence). The CDR3 runs 13 residues. Trimming left V 3 bases short and J 1 base short, with 6 bases between. In DNA, the CDR3 is TGTGCCAGTAGTATTGCAGCGAACACTGAAGCTTTCTTT. Its translation: CASSIAANTEAFF.

This clonotype was seen many times. The genes are TRBV18 and TRBJ2-4; D not resolved. Germline V gene lookup returns CDR1 KGHSH and CDR2 LQKENI. The V and J ends lost 3 bases and 0 bases respectively, with 12 bases between them. This CDR3 is built from 16 residues. The CDR3 region has the DNA TGTGCCAGCTCACCCCCAAACAGCGTAGCCAAAAACATTCAGTACTTC. Amino acids: CASSPPNSVAKNIQYF.

This clonotype was observed at least ten times. The chain employs TRBV27 and TRBJ2-2; D is ambiguous. V shed 5 bases and J shed 5 bases, with 9 bases lying between them. CDR1 and CDR2 from the germline V gene are MNHEY and SMNVEV (reference sequence). CDR3 length equals 13 residues. CDR3 amino acids: CASSTLGTGELFF. The CDR3 nucleotides are TGTGCCAGCAGTACGTTAGGAACCGGGGAGCTGTTTTTT.

This clonotype was detected ten times or more. The genes are TRBV19 and TRBJ1-3, with D perhaps matching TRBD1 (5 bases). CDR1 is LNHDA, CDR2 SQIVND, per germline (reference sequence). The CDR3 length is 18 residues. V gave up 5 bases and J gave up 0 bases, with 20 bases separating them. For the CDR3, the DNA is TGTGCCAGTAGTTCTCTCCGGGACGGGATTCTCTCTGGAAACACCATATATTTT. Translating gives CASSSLRDGILSGNTIYF.

In its sample, this clonotype was seen many times. The CDR3 DNA is TGTGCCAGTAGCCCTTTGGGGGGTCCCAATTCACCCCTCCACTTT. It yields the protein CASSPLGGPNSPLHF. V is TRBV19 and J is TRBJ1-6; D perhaps matches TRBD1 (5 bases). V lost 6 bases and J lost 7, with 16 bases in between. CDR3 size: 15 residues. CDR1 and CDR2 (germline): LNHDA, SQIVND (reference sequence).

This clonotype was detected ten times or more. The chain carries TRBV7-2 and TRBJ2-5, with TRBD1 as a possible D gene (6 bases). CDR1 and CDR2 (germline): SGHTA, FQGNSA. Trimming stripped 3 bases from V and 5 bases from J, with 13 bases between. The CDR3 runs to 14 residues. The CDR3 region is CASSFRGSSETQYF. In DNA, the CDR3 is TGTGCCAGCAGCTTCAGGGGTTCGTCCGAGACCCAGTACTTC.

In its sample, this clonotype was seen many times. The junction and the germline gene differ at one end; a read error may be behind it. This chain joins TRBV27 and TRBJ1-1, with D tentatively TRBD1 (5 bases). Germline-derived CDR1 and CDR2 are MNHEY and SMNVEV (reference sequence). The CDR3 contains 14 residues. The CDR3 region is CASSDPGGITESFF. The CDR3 bases are TGTGCCAGCAGCGATCCCGGGGGGATCACTGAATCTTTCTTT.

This clonotype has ten or more counts. The V and J genes are TRBV28 and TRBJ2-1; TRBD2 agrees at 16 bases. The junction had 6 bases not matched to a gene; V was cut back by 10 bases and J by 6 bases. The CDR3 is made up of 15 amino acids. Germline assignment: CDR1 MDHEN and CDR2 SYDVKM. In DNA form, the CDR3 reads TGTGCCACCTCCGGGACTAGCGGGGGGGCCAATGAGCAGTTCTTC. It specifies CATSGTSGGANEQFF. The whole variable domain, filled in from reference TRBV28 and TRBJ2-1, reads DVKVTQSSRYLVKRTGEKVFLECVQDMDHENMFWYRQDPGLGLRLIYFSYDVKMKEKGDIPEGYSVSREKKERFSLILESASTNQTSMYLCATSGTSGGANEQFFGPGTRLTVL.

This clonotype showed up many times. The gene calls are TRBV19 and TRBJ1-2; D might be TRBD1 (5 bases). The V end lost 3 bases, the J end lost 4 bases, and 12 bases lay between the germline ends. Germline CDR1 LNHDA, CDR2 SQIVND (reference sequence). The CDR3 loop spans 14 amino acids. The CDR3: CASSIVAGIYGYTF. The CDR3 DNA reads as TGTGCCAGTAGTATCGTGGCAGGGATCTATGGCTACACCTTC.

This clonotype has at least ten counts. V is TRBV7-2 and J is TRBJ2-4; D remains ambiguous. Trimming took off 5 bases at V and 0 bases at J, with 11 bases between the two ends. The CDR3 sequence is 15 residues long. CDR1 and CDR2 (germline): SGHTA, FQGNSA. The CDR3 spells CASSPDAVAKNIQYF. Here the CDR3 DNA reads TGTGCCAGCAGCCCTGACGCGGTAGCCAAAAACATTCAGTACTTC. Using reference TRBV7-2 and TRBJ2-4 for the parts outside the CDR3, the full variable domain is GAGVSQSPSNKVTEKGKDVELRCDPISGHTALYWYRQSLGQGLEFLIYFQGNSAPDKSGLPSDRFSAERTGGSVSTLTIQRTQQEDSAVYLCASSPDAVAKNIQYFGAGTRLSVL.

This clonotype showed up many times. The gene calls are TRBV7-2 and TRBJ1-3; TRBD1 might be the D (5 bases). Per the germline V gene, CDR1 is SGHTA and CDR2 is FQGNSA. The V and J ends lost 1 base and 0 bases respectively, with 10 bases between them. This CDR3 contains 16 residues. In DNA, the CDR3 is TGTGCCAGCAGCTTAGAAGGGGTTTTCTCTGGAAACACCATATATTTT. Its translation is CASSLEGVFSGNTIYF.

This clonotype was seen many times. The V call is TRBV5-1, the J call TRBJ2-3; a possible D gene is TRBD2 (6 bases). Germline CDR1 reads SGHRS; CDR2 reads YFSETQ. With 5 bases removed from V and 0 bases from J, the gap between germline ends came to 10 bases. The CDR3 runs 14 residues. The CDR3: CASRIGTSTDTQYF. CDR3 coding DNA: TGCGCCAGCAGAATAGGGACTAGCACAGATACGCAGTATTTT.

This clonotype occurred many times. The chain has TRBV4-1 and TRBJ1-3; D not certain. Germline values: CDR1 MGHRA, CDR2 YSYEKL. Trimming left V 1 base short and J 4 bases short, with 8 bases between. The CDR3 covers 14 residues. The CDR3 protein is CASSQAPSGNTIYF. The CDR3 bases are TGCGCCAGCAGCCAAGCCCCGTCGGGAAACACCATATATTTT.

Details on this clonotype: A much larger clone differs from this one at a single base, so this may be a read error. This chain joins TRBV5-1 and TRBJ1-2; D is unresolved. The germline V and J ends were trimmed by 5 bases and 3 bases, with 17 bases remaining between them. This CDR3 spans 15 amino acids. Germline-derived CDR1 and CDR2 are SGHRS and YFSETQ. This chain's CDR3 is CASSGGPRVDYGYTF. In DNA, the CDR3 is TGCGCCAGCAGTGGTGGTCCACGGGTGGACTATGGCTACACCTTC.

In its sample, this clonotype was seen many times. J is TRBJ1-2 and V is TRBV27; D is ambiguous. The CDR3 spans 15 residues. Trimming pared 5 bases from V and 4 bases from J, leaving 17 bases between. Germline V lookup: CDR1 MNHEY, CDR2 SMNVEV (reference sequence). In DNA form, the CDR3 reads TGTGCCAGCAGTCCCACCAGCTCCCTTCTCTATGGCTACACCTTC. This gives the protein CASSPTSSLLYGYTF.